The source of this T cell receptor (beta chain) is a study of blood T cell repertoires in COVID-19. Study-wide background: Italy, Spain and the United States were the sources of the convalescent and acute COVID-19 samples. PBMCs, B-cell-depleted T cells, or T cells were the source of the cDNA or gDNA that made up the material.

The Seattle patients joined while their infection was active and were tracked longitudinally afterward. In the study's own analysis: Reference gene primer amplification gave estimated nucleated cell counts. The assay was immunoSEQ multiplex PCR, and TCRdb's table has in-frame clones only and misses some. D and trimming were read from the DNA, whereas the V and J calls and clone size are those reported in that table. The sample includes around 100,000 clones, roughly 87% of them seen just once. V lost 4 bases, J lost 3 bases, and 3 bases stayed unmatched. The CDR3 has 13 residues. CDR1 and CDR2 (germline): GTSNPN, SVGIG (reference sequence).

The specimen sequenced was peripheral blood. The source of this sequence is a woman between 45 and 65 years old with COVID-19, enrolled during active disease. The rearrangement joins TRBV30 to TRBJ2-3, with TRBD1 identical over 8 bases. The CDR3 sequence is CAWTRGLTDTQYF. The CDR3 DNA reads TGTGCCTGGACCAGGGGGCTGACAGATACGCAGTATTTT.